This T cell receptor (beta chain) was retrieved from a study of blood T cell repertoires in COVID-19. The CDR3 runs to 16 residues. The V gene end was trimmed by 7 bases and the J gene end by 8 bases; junction bases not matched to a gene: 13. The germline V gene encodes CDR1 LNHDA and CDR2 SQIVND (reference sequence). In the study's own analysis: Reference gene primers were amplified, and this amplification served to estimate nucleated cell counts. The repertoire was sequenced with immunoSEQ multiplex PCR; TCRdb's copy has only in-frame clones and lacks some. V and J calls and clone size are given by that table; D and trimming were obtained from the DNA. Seen here are about 95,000 clones, 89% observed once, and the top ten hold about 3.2%.

The TCR comes from a woman in her 70s with acute or convalescent COVID-19. The sample comprised peripheral blood. V gene TRBV19 combines with J gene TRBJ2-1, with 11 bases fitting TRBD1. CDR3 residues: CASTSVGTGGFYEQFF. The CDR3 DNA reads as TGTGCCAGTACCTCGGTGGGGACAGGGGGTTTTTATGAGCAGTTCTTC. Full variable domain (missing parts from reference TRBV19 and TRBJ2-1): DGGITQSPKYLFRKEGQNVTLSCEQNLNHDAMYWYRQDPGQGLRLIYYSQIVNDFQKGDIAEGYSVSREKKESFPLTVTSAQKNPTAFYLCASTSVGTGGFYEQFFGPGTRLTVL.